The 8 T cell receptor beta chains listed next were all sequenced from one sample in a study of shared clonotypes between healthy human individuals. TCRdb's copy holds only in-frame clones and misses some; the assay was immunoSEQ multiplex PCR. The data contain approximately 1,500,000 clones, 95% to 97% of them singletons. Specimen: naive CD4+ T cells sorted from blood. The subset is: CD45RA+ positively selected. The receptors come from a man aged 25-45 years in good health.

This rearrangement joins TRBV11-3 to TRBJ2-1; possibly TRBD2 for D (5 bases). Deletions cut 5 bases from V and 8 bases from J, with 13 bases between. This CDR3 is 13 amino acids long. Germline loops: CDR1 SGHNT, CDR2 YENEEA. The chain's CDR3 is CASSLRERDEQFF. The CDR3 nucleotides read TGTGCCAGCAGCCTAAGGGAGAGAGATGAGCAGTTCTTC. Together with reference TRBV11-3 and TRBJ2-1, the CDR3 gives the full variable domain: EAGVVQSPRYKIIEKKQPVAFWCNPISGHNTLYWYLQNLGQGPELLIRYENEEAVDDSQLPKDRFSAERLKGVDSTLKIQPAELGDSAVYLCASSLRERDEQFFGPGTRLTVL.

The chain is built from TRBV18 and TRBJ2-5; D is possibly TRBD2 (6 bases). Deletions cut 2 bases from V and 1 base from J, with 11 bases between. CDR3 length equals 15 residues. The germline V gene encodes CDR1 KGHSH and CDR2 LQKENI. CDR3 sequence (DNA): TGTGCCAGCTCACCATTTGCGGGGTCCCAAGAGACCCAGTACTTC. Translating it yields CASSPFAGSQETQYF.

The chain uses TRBV25-1 and TRBJ2-7; unclear D gene. Trimming removed 2 bases at V and 2 bases at J, with 10 bases between. Germline V lookup: CDR1 MGHDK, CDR2 SYGVNS. CDR3 length: 14 amino acids. CDR3 DNA: TGTGCCAGCAGTGAACTAATCGCCACCTACGAGCAGTACTTC. Residues: CASSELIATYEQYF.

This clone has just one count. The chain employs TRBV4-3 and TRBJ1-3; D unresolved. Deletions cut 0 bases from V and 4 bases from J, with 7 bases between. Germline V gene sequence: CDR1 LGHNA, CDR2 YSLEER. This CDR3 has 14 amino acids. The CDR3 loop reads CASSQDRFGNTIYF. The CDR3 DNA is TGCGCCAGCAGCCAAGACAGGTTCGGAAACACCATATATTTT.

This chain uses TRBV7-2 with TRBJ2-2; the D gene is possibly TRBD1 (5 bases). The V gene's germline CDR1 is SGHTA and CDR2 FQGNSA. Trimming shortened V by 3 bases and J by 4 bases, and 9 bases separated the two germline ends. This CDR3 spans 14 amino acids. In DNA, the CDR3 is TGTGCCAGCAGCTTCAGGGCTATCACCGGGGAGCTGTTTTTT. Protein: CASSFRAITGELFF.

This clone occurred once. CDR3 sequence: CAILQGLGNTIYF. Here the CDR3 DNA reads TGTGCCATCTTACAGGGTTTGGGAAACACCATATATTTT. This chain links TRBV10-3 with TRBJ1-3; possibly TRBD1 for D (6 bases). Per germline, CDR1 ENHRY and CDR2 SYGVKD. This CDR3 has 13 residues. V was trimmed by 8 bases and J by 4 bases, leaving 12 bases between them.

The J gene is TRBJ2-7, the V gene TRBV30; 11 nucleotides line up with TRBD2. V lost 3 bases, J lost 8 bases, and 6 bases stayed unmatched. CDR1 is GTSNPN, CDR2 SVGIG, per germline (reference sequence). This CDR3 contains 13 residues. Written as DNA, the CDR3 is TGTGCCTGGAGGCTAGCGGGAGGCCATCAGCAGTACTTC. This translates into CAWRLAGGHQQYF.

The chain links TRBV9 to TRBJ2-2; D gene uncertain. The CDR3 spans 17 residues. The V and J ends lost 0 bases and 3 bases respectively, with 15 bases between them. Germline V gives CDR1 SGDLS, CDR2 YYNGEE. CDR3 sequence: CASSVVRGASYTGELFF. The CDR3 DNA follows: TGTGCCAGCAGCGTAGTGAGAGGAGCTTCCTACACCGGGGAGCTGTTTTTT.